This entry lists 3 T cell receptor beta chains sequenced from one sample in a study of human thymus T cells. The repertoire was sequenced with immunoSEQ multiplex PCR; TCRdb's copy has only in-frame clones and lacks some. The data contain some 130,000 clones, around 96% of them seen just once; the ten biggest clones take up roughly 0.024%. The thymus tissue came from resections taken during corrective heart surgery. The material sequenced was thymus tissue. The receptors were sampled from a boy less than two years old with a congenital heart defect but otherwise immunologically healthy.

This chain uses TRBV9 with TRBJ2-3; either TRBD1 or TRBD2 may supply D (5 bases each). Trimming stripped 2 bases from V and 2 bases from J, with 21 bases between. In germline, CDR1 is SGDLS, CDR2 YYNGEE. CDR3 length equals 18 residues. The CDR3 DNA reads TGTGCCAGCAGCGTCTCCACCGGGACCCCTTTATTCACAGATACGCAGTATTTT. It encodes CASSVSTGTPLFTDTQYF.

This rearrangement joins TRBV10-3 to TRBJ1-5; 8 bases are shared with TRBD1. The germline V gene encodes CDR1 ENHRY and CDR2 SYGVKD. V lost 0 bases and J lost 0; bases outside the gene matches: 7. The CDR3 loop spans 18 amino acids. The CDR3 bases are TGTGCCATCAGTGAGTCCCCGACAGGGGCGTATAGCAATCAGCCCCAGCATTTT. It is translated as CAISESPTGAYSNQPQHF.

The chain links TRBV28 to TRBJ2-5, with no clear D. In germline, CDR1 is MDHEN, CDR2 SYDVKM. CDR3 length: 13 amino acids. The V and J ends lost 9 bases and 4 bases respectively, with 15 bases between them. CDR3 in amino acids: CASQGPGGETQYF. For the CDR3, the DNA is TGTGCCAGTCAAGGGCCAGGTGGAGAGACCCAGTACTTC.